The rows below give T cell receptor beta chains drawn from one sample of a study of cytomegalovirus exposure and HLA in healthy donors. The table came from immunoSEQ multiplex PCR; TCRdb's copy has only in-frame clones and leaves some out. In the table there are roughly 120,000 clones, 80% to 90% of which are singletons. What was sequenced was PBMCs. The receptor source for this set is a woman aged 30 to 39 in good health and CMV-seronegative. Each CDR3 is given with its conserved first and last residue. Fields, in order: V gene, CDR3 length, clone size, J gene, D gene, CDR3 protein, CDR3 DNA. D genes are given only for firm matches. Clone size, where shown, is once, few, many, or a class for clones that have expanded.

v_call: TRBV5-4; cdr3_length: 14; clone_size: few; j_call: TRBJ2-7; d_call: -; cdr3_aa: CASSSSDGAYEQYF; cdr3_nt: TGTGCCAGCAGCTCCTCCGACGGAGCCTACGAGCAGTACTTC
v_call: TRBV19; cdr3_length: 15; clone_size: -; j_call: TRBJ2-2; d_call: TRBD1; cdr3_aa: CASSRWDSYTGELFF; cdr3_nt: TGTGCCAGTAGTCGCTGGGACAGCTACACCGGGGAGCTGTTTTTT
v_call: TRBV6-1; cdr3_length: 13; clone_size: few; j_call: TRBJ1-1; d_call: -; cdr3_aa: CASIPGGNTEAFF; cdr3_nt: TGTGCCAGCATCCCGGGGGGAAATACTGAAGCTTTCTTT
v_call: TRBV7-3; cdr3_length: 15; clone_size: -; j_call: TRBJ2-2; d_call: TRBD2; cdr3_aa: CASSSGTPNTGELFF; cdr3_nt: TGTGCCAGCAGCAGCGGGACCCCGAACACCGGGGAGCTGTTTTTT
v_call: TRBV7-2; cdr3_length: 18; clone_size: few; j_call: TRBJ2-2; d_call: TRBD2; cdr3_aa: CASSLAVASGRVAGELFF; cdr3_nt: TGTGCCAGCAGTTTAGCGGTGGCTAGCGGGAGAGTGGCCGGGGAGCTGTTTTTT
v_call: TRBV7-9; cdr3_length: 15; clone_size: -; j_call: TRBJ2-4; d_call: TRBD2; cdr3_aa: CASSLERGGQNIQYF; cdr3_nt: TGTGCCAGCAGCTTAGAGCGGGGGGGCCAAAACATTCAGTACTTC
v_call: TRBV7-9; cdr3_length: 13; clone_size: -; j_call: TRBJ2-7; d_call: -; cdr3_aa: CASSQATSYEQYF; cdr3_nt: TGTGCCAGCAGCCAGGCCACCTCCTACGAGCAGTACTTC
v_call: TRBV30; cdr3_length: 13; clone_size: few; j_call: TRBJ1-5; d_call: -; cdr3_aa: CAWSVQRDQPQHF; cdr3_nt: TGTGCCTGGAGTGTACAGAGGGATCAGCCCCAGCATTTT
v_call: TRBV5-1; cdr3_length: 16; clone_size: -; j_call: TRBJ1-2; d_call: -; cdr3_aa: CASRYETVGRDYGYTF; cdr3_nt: TGCGCCAGCAGATACGAGACAGTTGGCAGGGACTATGGCTACACCTTC
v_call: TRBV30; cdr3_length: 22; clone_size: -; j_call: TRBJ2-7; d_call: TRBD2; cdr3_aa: CAWSVGRGRRTSGRLTTYEQYF; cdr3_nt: TGTGCCTGGAGTGTAGGGCGGGGGAGGAGGACTAGCGGGAGGCTAACAACCTACGAGCAGTACTTC
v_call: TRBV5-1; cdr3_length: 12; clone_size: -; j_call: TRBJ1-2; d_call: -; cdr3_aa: CASSLGGDGYTF; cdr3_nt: TGCGCCAGCAGCTTGGGGGGGGACGGCTACACCTTC
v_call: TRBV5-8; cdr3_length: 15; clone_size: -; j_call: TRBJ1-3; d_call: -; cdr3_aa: CASSLGDTSGNTIYF; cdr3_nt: TGTGCCAGCAGCTTGGGGGACACCTCTGGAAACACCATATACTTT
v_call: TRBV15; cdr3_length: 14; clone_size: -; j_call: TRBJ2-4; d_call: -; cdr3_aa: CATKTVLAKNIQYF; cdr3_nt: TGTGCCACCAAGACAGTACTGGCCAAAAACATTCAGTACTTC
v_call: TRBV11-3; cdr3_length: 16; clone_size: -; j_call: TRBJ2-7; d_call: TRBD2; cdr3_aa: CASSLDKREDLYEQYF; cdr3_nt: TGTGCCAGCAGCTTAGATAAGCGGGAGGACCTCTACGAGCAGTACTTC
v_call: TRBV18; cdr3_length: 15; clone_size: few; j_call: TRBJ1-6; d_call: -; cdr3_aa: CASSLGRVNDSPLHF; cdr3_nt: TGTGCCAGCTCACTAGGGAGGGTGAACGATTCACCCCTCCACTTT
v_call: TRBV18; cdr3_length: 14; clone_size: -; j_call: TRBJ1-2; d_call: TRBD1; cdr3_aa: CASSPSTGDGGYTF; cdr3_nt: TGTGCCAGCTCACCATCGACAGGGGACGGAGGCTACACCTTC
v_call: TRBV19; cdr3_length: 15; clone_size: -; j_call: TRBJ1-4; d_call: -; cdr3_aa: CASSSPSGTNEKLFF; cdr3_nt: TGTGCCAGTAGTTCCCCCTCGGGAACTAATGAAAAACTGTTTTTT
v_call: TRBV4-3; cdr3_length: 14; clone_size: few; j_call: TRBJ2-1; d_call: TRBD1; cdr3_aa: CASSRDRVVNEQFF; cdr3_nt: TGCGCCAGCAGCCGAGACAGGGTAGTTAATGAGCAGTTCTTC
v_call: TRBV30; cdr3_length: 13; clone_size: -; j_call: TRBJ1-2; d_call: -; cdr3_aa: CAWSGLRNYGYTF; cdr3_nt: TGTGCCTGGAGTGGACTCCGGAACTATGGCTACACCTTC
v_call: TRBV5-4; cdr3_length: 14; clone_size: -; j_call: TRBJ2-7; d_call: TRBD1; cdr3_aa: CASRPGTGDYEQYF; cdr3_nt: TGTGCCAGCAGGCCGGGGACAGGGGACTACGAGCAGTACTTC
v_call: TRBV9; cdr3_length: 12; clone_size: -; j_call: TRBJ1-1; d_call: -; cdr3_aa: CASSVGGTEAFF; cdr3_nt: TGTGCCAGCAGCGTCGGAGGCACTGAAGCTTTCTTT
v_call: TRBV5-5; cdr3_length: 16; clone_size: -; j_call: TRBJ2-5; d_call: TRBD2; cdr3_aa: CASSLSSPTSRETQYF; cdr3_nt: TGTGCCAGCAGCTTATCGAGCCCGACTAGCCGCGAGACCCAGTACTTC